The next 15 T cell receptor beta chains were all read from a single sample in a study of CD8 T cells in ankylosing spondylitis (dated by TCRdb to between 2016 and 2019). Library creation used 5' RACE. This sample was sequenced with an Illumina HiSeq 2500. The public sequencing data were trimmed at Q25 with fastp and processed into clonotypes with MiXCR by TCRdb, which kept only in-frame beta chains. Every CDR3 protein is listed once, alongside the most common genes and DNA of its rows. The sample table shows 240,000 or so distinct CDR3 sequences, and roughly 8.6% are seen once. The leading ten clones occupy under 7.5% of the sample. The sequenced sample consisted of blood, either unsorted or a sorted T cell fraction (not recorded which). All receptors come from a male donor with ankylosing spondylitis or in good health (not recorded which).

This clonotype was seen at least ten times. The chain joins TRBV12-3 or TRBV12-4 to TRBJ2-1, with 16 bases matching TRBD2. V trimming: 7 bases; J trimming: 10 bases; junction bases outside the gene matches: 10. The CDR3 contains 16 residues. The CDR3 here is CASTQSGTSGRVEQFF. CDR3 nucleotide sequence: TGTGCCAGCACCCAATCGGGGACTAGCGGGAGGGTGGAGCAGTTCTTC.

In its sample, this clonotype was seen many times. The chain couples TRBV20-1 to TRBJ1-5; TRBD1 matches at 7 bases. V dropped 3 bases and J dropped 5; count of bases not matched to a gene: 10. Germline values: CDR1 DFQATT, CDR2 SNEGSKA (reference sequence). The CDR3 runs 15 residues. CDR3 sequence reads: CSASPTGRSDQPQHF. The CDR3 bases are TGCAGTGCTAGCCCGACAGGGAGGAGTGATCAGCCCCAGCATTTT.

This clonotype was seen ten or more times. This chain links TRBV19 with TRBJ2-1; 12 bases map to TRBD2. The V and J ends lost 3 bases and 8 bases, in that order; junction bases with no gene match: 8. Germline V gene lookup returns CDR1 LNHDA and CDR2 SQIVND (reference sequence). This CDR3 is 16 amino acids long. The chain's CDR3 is CASSMAPSGGVDEQFF. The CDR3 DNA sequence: TGTGCCAGTAGTATGGCCCCTAGCGGGGGGGTCGATGAGCAGTTCTTC.

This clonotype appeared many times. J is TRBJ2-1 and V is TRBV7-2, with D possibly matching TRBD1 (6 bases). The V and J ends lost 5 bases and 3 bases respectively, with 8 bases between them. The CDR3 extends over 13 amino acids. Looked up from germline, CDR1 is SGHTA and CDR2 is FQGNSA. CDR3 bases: TGTGCCAGCAGCCGGACAGTCTACAATGAGCAGTTCTTC. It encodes CASSRTVYNEQFF.

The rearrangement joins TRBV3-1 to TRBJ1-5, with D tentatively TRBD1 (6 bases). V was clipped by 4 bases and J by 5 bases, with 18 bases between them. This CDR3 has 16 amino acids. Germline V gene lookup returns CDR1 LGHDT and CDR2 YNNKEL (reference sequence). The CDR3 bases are TGTGCCAGCAGCCTCGGGAGCGGGGGGCGCGATCAGCCCCAGCATTTT. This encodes CASSLGSGGRDQPQHF.

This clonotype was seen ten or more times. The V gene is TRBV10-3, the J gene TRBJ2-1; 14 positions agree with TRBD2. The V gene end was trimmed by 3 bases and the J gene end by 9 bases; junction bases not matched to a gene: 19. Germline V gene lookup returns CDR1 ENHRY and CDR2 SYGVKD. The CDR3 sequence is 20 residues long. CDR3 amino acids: CAISDYGTSGSAPAQAEQFF. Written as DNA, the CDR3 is TGTGCCATCAGTGACTACGGGACTAGCGGGAGCGCTCCGGCACAGGCTGAGCAGTTCTTC.

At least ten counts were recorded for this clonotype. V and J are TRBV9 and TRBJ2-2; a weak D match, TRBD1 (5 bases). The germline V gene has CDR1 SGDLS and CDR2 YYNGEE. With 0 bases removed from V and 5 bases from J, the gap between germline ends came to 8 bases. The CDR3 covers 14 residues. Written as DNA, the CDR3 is TGTGCCAGCAGCGTAGACCAGGGTACCGGGGAGCTGTTTTTT. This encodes CASSVDQGTGELFF.

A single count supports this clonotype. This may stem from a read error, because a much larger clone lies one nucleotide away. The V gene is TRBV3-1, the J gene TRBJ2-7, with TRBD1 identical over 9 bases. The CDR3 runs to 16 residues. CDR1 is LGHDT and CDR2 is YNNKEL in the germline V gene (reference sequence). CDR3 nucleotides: TGTGCCAGCAGCCAAGATCTGTGGACAGGGGATTGCGAGCGGTACTTC. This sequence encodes CASSQDLWTGDCERYF.

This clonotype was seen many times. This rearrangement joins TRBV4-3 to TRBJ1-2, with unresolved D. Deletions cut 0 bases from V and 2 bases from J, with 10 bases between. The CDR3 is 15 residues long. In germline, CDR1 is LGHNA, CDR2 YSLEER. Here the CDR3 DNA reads TGCGCCAGCAGCCAAGAAATCGGTCTCAACTATGGCTACACCTTC. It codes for CASSQEIGLNYGYTF.

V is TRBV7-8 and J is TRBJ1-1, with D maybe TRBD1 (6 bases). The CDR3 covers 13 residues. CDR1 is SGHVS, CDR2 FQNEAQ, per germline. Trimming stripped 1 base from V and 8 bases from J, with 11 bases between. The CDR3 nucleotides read TGTGCCAGCAGCTTAGACAGGGCCGGGGAAGCTTTCTTT. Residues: CASSLDRAGEAFF. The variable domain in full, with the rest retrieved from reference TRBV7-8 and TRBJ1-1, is GAGVSQSPRYKVAKRGQDVALRCDPISGHVSLFWYQQALGQGPEFLTYFQNEAQLDKSGLPSDRFFAERPEGSVSTLKIQRTQQEDSAVYLCASSLDRAGEAFFGQGTRLTVV.

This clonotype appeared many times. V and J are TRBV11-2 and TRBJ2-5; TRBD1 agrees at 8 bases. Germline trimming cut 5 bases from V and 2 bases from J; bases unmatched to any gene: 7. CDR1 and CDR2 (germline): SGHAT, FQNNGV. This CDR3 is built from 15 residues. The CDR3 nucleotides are TGTGCCAGCAGCCACCGGGACAGGAGACAAGAGACCCAGTACTTC. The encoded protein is CASSHRDRRQETQYF.

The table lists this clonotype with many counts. The CDR3 loop reads CSAGEPGGALRLAFF. The CDR3, as DNA: TGCAGTGCTGGGGAACCGGGTGGTGCGCTAAGGTTGGCTTTCTTT. V usage is TRBV20-1 and J usage is TRBJ1-1; D not resolved. Deletions cut 5 bases from V and 11 bases from J, with 27 bases between. Per germline, CDR1 DFQATT and CDR2 SNEGSKA (reference sequence). CDR3 length: 15 residues.

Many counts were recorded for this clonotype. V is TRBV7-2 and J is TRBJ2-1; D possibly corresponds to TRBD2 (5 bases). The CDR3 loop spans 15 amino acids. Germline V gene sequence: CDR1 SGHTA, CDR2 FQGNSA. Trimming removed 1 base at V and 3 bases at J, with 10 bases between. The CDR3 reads CASSLGGRLYNEQFF. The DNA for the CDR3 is TGTGCCAGCAGCTTAGGAGGGAGACTCTACAATGAGCAGTTCTTC.

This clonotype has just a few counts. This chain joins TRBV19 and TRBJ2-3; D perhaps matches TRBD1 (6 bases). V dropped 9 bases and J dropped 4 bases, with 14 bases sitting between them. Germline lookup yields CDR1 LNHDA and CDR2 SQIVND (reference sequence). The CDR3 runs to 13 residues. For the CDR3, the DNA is TGTGCCAGCTCCAGGGGCCCCTCAGATACGCAGTATTTT. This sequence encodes CASSRGPSDTQYF.

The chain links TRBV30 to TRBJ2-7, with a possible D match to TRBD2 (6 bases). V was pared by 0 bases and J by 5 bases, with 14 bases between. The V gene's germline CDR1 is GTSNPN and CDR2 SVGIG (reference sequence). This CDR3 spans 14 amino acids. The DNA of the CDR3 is TGTGCCTGGAGTGTACCGGGAGAAGTTAACGAGCAGTACTTC. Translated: CAWSVPGEVNEQYF.